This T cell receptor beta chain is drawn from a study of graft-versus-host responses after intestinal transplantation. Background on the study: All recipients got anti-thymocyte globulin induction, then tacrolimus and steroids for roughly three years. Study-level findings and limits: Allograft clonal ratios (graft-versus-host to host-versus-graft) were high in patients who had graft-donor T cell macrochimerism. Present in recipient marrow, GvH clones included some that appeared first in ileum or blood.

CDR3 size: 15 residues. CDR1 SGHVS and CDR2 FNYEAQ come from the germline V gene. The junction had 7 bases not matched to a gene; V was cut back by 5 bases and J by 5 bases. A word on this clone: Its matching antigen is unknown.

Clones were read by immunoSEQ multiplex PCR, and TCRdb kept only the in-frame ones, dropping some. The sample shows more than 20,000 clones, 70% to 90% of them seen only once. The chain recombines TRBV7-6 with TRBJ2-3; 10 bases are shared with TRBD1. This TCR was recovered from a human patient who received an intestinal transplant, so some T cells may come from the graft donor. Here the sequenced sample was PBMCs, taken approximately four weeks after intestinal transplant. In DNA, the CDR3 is TGTGCCAGCAGCCCCCGGACAGGGGGTCTAGATACGCAGTATTTT. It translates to CASSPRTGGLDTQYF. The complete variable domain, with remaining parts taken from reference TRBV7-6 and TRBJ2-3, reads GAGVSQSPRYKVTKRGQDVALRCDPISGHVSLYWYRQALGQGPEFLTYFNYEAQQDKSGLPNDRFSAERPEGSISTLTIQRTEQRDSAMYRCASSPRTGGLDTQYFGPGTRLTVL.